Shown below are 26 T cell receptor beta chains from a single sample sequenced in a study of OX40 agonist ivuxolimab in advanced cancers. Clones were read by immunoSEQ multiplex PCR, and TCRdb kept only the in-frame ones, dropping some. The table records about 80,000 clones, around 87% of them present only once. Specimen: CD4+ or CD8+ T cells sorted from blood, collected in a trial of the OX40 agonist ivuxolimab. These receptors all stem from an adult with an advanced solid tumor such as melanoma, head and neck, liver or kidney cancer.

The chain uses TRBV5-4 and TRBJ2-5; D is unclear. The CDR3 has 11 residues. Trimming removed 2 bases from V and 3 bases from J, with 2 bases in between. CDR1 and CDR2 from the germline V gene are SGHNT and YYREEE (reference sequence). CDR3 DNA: TGTGCCAGCAGCTTTGAAGAGACCCAGTACTTC. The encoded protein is CASSFEETQYF.

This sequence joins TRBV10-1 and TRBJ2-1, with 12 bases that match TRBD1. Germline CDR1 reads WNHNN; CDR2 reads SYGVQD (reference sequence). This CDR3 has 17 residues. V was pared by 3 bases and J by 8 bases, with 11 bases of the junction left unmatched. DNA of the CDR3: TGCGCCAGCAGTGATTACCCCGGGACAGGGGGCATCGATGAGCAGTTCTTC. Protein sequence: CASSDYPGTGGIDEQFF.

The CDR3 loop is CAISSGTSTYEQYF. CDR3 bases: TGTGCCATCAGTTCCGGGACTAGTACCTACGAGCAGTACTTC. V is TRBV10-3 and J is TRBJ2-7, with 8 positions matching TRBD2. V shed 5 bases, J shed 2 bases, and the junction held 5 bases outside the gene matches. Germline V CDR1 and CDR2: ENHRY, SYGVKD. This CDR3 contains 14 residues.

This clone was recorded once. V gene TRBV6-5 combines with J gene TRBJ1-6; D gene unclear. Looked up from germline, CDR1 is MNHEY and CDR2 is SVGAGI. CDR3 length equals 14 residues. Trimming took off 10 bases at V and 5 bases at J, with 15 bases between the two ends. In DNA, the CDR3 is TGTGCCACCAATCCCAGGCGGAATAATTCACCCCTCCACTTT. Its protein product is CATNPRRNNSPLHF.

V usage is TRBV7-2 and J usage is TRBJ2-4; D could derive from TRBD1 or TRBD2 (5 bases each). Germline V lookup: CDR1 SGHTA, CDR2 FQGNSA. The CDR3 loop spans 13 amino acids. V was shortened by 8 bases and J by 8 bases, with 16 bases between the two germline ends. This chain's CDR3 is CASLIGAGDIQYF. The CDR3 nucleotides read TGTGCCAGCCTGATAGGGGCCGGGGACATTCAGTACTTC.

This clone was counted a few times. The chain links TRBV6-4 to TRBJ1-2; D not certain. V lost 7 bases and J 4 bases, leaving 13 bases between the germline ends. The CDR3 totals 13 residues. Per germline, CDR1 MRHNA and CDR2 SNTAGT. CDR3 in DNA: TGTGCCAGCATCCTTGCTTGCGGCTATGGCTACACCTTC. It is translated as CASILACGYGYTF.

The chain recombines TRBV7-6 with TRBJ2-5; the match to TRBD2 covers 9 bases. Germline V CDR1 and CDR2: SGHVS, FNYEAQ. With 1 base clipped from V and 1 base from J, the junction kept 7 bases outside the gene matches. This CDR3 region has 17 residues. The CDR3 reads CASSLVPSGTLQETQYF. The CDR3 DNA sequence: TGTGCCAGCAGCTTAGTGCCTAGCGGGACCCTCCAAGAGACCCAGTACTTC.

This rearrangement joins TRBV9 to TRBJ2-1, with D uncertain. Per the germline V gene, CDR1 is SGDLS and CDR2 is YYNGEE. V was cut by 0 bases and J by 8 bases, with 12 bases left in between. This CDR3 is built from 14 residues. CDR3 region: CASSVGSLIDEQFF. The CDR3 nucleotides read TGTGCCAGCAGCGTAGGGAGTTTAATCGATGAGCAGTTCTTC. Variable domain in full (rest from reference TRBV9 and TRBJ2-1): DSGVTQTPKHLITATGQRVTLRCSPRSGDLSVYWYQQSLDQGLQFLIQYYNGEERAKGNILERFSAQQFPDLHSELNLSSLELGDSALYFCASSVGSLIDEQFFGPGTRLTVL.

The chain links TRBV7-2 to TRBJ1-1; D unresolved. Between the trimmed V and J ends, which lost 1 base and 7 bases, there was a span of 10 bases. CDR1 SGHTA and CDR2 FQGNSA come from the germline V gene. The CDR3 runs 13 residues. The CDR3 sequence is CASSLESGLEAFF. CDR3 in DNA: TGTGCCAGCAGCTTAGAGTCGGGCCTTGAAGCTTTCTTT.

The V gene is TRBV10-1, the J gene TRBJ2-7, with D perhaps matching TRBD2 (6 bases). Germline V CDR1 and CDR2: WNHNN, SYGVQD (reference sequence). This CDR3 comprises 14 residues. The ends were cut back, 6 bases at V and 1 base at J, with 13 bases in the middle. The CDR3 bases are TGCGCCAGCAGCCTTAGCGGTCGGTCCTACGAGCAGTACTTC. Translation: CASSLSGRSYEQYF.

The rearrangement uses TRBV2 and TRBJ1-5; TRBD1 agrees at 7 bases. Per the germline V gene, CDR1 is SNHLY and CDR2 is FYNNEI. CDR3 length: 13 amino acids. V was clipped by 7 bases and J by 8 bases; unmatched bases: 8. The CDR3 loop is CASKFDREKPQHF. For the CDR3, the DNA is TGTGCCAGCAAGTTTGACAGGGAGAAGCCCCAGCATTTT.

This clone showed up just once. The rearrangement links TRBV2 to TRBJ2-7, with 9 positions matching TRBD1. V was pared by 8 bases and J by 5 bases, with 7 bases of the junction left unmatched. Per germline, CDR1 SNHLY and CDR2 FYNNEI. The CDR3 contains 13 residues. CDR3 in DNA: TGTGCCAGCCGGACAGGGGTTACAGACGAGCAGTACTTC. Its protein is CASRTGVTDEQYF.

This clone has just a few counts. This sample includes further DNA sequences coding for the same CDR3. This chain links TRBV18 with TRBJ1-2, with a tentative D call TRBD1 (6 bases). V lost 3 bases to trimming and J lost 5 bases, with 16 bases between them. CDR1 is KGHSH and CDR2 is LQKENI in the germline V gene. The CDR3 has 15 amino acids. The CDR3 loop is CASSPGTGKGYGYTF. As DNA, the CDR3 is TGTGCCAGCTCACCGGGCACAGGGAAAGGTTATGGCTACACCTTC.

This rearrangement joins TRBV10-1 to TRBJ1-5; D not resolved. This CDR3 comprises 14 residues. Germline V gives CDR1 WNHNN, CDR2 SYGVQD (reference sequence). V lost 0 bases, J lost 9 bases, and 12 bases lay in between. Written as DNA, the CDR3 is TGCGCCAGCAGTGAGTCCGAGGGTCGTGGGCCCCAGCATTTT. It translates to CASSESEGRGPQHF.

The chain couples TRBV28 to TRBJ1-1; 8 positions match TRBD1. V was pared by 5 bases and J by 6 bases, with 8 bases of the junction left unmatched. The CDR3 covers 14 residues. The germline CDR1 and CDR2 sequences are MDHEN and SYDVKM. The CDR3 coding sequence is TGTGCCAGCAGTGGGGGACAGGCGAGGGCTGAAGCTTTCTTT. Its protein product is CASSGGQARAEAFF.

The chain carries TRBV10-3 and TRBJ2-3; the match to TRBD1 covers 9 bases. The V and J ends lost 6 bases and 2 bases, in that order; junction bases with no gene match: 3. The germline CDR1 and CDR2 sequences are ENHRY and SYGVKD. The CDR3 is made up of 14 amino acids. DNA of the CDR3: TGTGCCATCAGCGGACAGGGGAACACAGATACGCAGTATTTT. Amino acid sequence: CAISGQGNTDTQYF.

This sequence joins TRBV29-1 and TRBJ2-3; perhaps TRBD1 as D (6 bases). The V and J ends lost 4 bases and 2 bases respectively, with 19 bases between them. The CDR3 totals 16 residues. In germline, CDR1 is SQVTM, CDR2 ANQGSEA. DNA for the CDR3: TGCAGCGTTGCCCAGGCGCAGGGGTTGGCCACAGATACGCAGTATTTT. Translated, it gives CSVAQAQGLATDTQYF.

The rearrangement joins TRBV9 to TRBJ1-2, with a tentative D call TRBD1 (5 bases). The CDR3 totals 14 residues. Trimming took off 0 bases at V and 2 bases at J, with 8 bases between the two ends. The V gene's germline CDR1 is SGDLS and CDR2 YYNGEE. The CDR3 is CASSVDAGNYGYTF. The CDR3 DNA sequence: TGTGCCAGCAGCGTAGATGCAGGGAACTATGGCTACACCTTC.

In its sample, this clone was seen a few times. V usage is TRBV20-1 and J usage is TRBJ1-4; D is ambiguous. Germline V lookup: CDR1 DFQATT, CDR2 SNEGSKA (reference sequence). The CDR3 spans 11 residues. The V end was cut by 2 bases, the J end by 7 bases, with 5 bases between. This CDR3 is CSARLIEKLFF. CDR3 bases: TGCAGTGCTAGACTTATTGAAAAACTGTTTTTT.

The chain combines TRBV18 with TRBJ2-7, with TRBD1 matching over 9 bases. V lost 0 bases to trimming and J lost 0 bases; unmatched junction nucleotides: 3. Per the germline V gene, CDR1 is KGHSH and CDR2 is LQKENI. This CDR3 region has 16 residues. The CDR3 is CASSPPGDRASYEQYF. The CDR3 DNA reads TGTGCCAGCTCACCACCGGGGGACAGGGCCTCCTACGAGCAGTACTTC. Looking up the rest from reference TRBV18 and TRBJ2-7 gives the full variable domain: NAGVMQNPRHLVRRRGQEARLRCSPMKGHSHVYWYRQLPEEGLKFMVYLQKENIIDESGMPKERFSAEFPKEGPSILRIQQVVRGDSAAYFCASSPPGDRASYEQYFGPGTRLTVT.

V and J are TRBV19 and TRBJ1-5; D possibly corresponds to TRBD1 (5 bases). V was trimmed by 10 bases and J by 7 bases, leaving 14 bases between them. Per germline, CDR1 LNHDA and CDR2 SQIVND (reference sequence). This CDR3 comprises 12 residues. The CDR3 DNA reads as TGTGCCACTAGGTCCCAGGGACAGCCCCAGCATTTT. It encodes CATRSQGQPQHF.

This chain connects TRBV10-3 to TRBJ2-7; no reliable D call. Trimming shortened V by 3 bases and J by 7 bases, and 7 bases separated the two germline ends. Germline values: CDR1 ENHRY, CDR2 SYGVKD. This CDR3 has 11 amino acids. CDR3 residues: CAISEGTEQYF. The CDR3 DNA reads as TGTGCCATCAGTGAAGGAACAGAGCAGTACTTC.

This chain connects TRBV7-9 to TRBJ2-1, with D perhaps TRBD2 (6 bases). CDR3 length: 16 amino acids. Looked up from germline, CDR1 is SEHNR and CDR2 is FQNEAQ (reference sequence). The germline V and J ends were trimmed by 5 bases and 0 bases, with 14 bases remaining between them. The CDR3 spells CASSNWGLSSYNEQFF. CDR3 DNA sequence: TGTGCCAGCAGCAACTGGGGACTTTCCTCCTACAATGAGCAGTTCTTC.

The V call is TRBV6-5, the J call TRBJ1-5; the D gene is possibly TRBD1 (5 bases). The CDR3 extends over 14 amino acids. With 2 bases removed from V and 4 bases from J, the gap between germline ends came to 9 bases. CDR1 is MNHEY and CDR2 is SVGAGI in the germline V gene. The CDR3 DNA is TGTGCCAGCAGTTACCCCGGGGCTAATCAGCCCCAGCATTTT. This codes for CASSYPGANQPQHF.

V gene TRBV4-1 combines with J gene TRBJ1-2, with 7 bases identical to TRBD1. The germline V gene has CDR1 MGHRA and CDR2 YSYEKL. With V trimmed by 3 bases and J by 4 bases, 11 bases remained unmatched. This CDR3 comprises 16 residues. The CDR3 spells CASSQERGRGTYGYTF. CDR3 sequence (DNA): TGCGCCAGCAGCCAGGAGCGCGGCAGGGGGACCTATGGCTACACCTTC.

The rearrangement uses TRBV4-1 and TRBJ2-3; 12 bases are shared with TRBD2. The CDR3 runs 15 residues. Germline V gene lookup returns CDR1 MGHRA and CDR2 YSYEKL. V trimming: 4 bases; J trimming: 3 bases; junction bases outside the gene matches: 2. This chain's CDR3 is CASSLLAGGTDTQYF. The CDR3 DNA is TGCGCCAGCAGCCTCCTAGCGGGAGGGACAGATACGCAGTATTTT.